The rows below give T cell receptor beta chains drawn from one sample of a study of blood T cell repertoires in COVID-19. Sequencing was performed with immunoSEQ multiplex PCR; in TCRdb, only in-frame clones are kept and a portion is missing. The sample has about 130,000 clones, 79% seen once. Material: peripheral blood. These receptors were collected from a woman in her sixties or seventies with COVID-19, enrolled during active disease. Both conserved end residues are part of each CDR3. The D gene is left open where the match is weak. Rows may omit the clone size; those that give it use once, few, many or a size class.

abundance	v_gene	d_gene	j_gene	CDR3nt	CDR3aa
.	TRBV19	TRBD1	TRBJ1-2	TGTGCCAGTAGTTTCCAGCCGGGACAGGGGGTCTATGGCTACACCTTC	CASSFQPGQGVYGYTF
.	TRBV2	TRBD2	TRBJ2-5	TGTGCCAGCAGGTCGGGCGGGGGGCATCAAGAGACCCAGTACTTC	CASRSGGGHQETQYF
.	TRBV7-9	.	TRBJ1-3	TGTGCCAGCAGCCCACCGGGAGACACCTCTGGAAACACCATATATTTT	CASSPPGDTSGNTIYF
.	TRBV29-1	TRBD1	TRBJ1-2	TGCAGCGTAGATGACAGGGTTTATGGCTACACCTTC	CSVDDRVYGYTF
.	TRBV10-3	.	TRBJ1-3	TGTGCCATCAGTGGGCAGGGGCCTGGAAACACCATATATTTT	CAISGQGPGNTIYF
.	TRBV10-3	.	TRBJ2-7	TGTGCCATCAGGACAGATAACTACGAGCAGTACTTC	CAIRTDNYEQYF
many	TRBV7-9	.	TRBJ1-5	TGTGCCAGCAGCTTAGAGACAGGATTCAATCAGCCCCAGCATTTT	CASSLETGFNQPQHF
.	TRBV13	TRBD1	TRBJ2-7	TGTGCCAGCAGCTTCGGACAGGGGGCCCACGAGCAGTACTTC	CASSFGQGAHEQYF
.	TRBV6-5	TRBD2	TRBJ2-3	TGTGCCAGCTATAGCGGGGGGGCAGTAGATACGCAGTATTTT	CASYSGGAVDTQYF
.	TRBV5-8	.	TRBJ2-7	TGTGCCAGCAGACAGAGGGACGGGGGGCGCTACGAGCAGTACTTC	CASRQRDGGRYEQYF
.	TRBV2	.	TRBJ1-4	TGTGCCACCGCGCGGGACCTTAATGAAAAACTGTTTTTT	CATARDLNEKLFF
.	TRBV5-1	TRBD1	TRBJ1-2	TGCGCCAGCAGCTTGGGACAGGGGATCGGTGGGTACACCTTC	CASSLGQGIGGYTF
once	TRBV6-5	.	TRBJ1-6	TGTGCCAGCAGCCAGGGGTATTCACCCCTCCACTTT	CASSQGYSPLHF
once	TRBV7-9	TRBD1	TRBJ1-2	TGTGCCAGCAGCCTAACGAGACCGGGACAGGGGGCTGGCTACACCTTC	CASSLTRPGQGAGYTF
.	TRBV5-6	TRBD2	TRBJ2-2	TGTGCCAGCAGCCCGACTAGCGGGGCGAACACCGGGGAGCTGTTTTTT	CASSPTSGANTGELFF
.	TRBV5-6	TRBD1	TRBJ1-5	TGTGCCAGCAGCTTAAACCCCACAGGGGCTCAGCCCCAGCATTTT	CASSLNPTGAQPQHF
.	TRBV6-5	TRBD1	TRBJ1-4	TGTGCCAGCAGTTACTCCGGGACAGGGGGCGGAAAACTGTTTTTT	CASSYSGTGGGKLFF
once	TRBV2	TRBD1	TRBJ1-5	TGTGCCAGCAGCTCTGGACAGGGCAATCAGCCCCAGCATTTT	CASSSGQGNQPQHF
.	TRBV6-5	.	TRBJ2-7	TGTGCCAGCCGCCCCCGGGTAGGCGAGCAGTACTTC	CASRPRVGEQYF
.	TRBV29-1	TRBD1	TRBJ2-7	TGCAGCGTGGGGGACAGCTTCTACGAGCAGTACTTC	CSVGDSFYEQYF
.	TRBV5-1	TRBD1	TRBJ2-5	TGCGCCAGCAGAGGTCTGGGACAGGGTCTGGAGACCCAGTACTTC	CASRGLGQGLETQYF
.	TRBV9	.	TRBJ1-1	TGTGCCAGTGCCAGGGAGGGAGACACTGAAGCTTTCTTT	CASAREGDTEAFF
.	TRBV2	TRBD2	TRBJ2-3	TGTGCCAGCAGTGATCTTAGACTAGCGGGGAGCACAGATACGCAGTATTTT	CASSDLRLAGSTDTQYF
.	TRBV6-1	TRBD1	TRBJ1-5	TGTGCCAGCAGTGAGAAGACAGGGGGAGCGAAACAGCCCCAGCATTTT	CASSEKTGGAKQPQHF
once	TRBV4-1	TRBD1	TRBJ1-4	TGCGCCAGCAGCATTCTTCCGGGACAGCCTAATGAAAAACTGTTTTTT	CASSILPGQPNEKLFF
few	TRBV3-1/TRBV3-2	.	TRBJ1-6	TGTGCCAGCAGCCTACAGGGCTGGAATTCACCCCTCCACTTT	CASSLQGWNSPLHF
.	TRBV6-5	TRBD2	TRBJ2-1	TGTGCCAGCAGCTTAGAGCGGGGGGGCTATAATGAGCAGTTCTTC	CASSLERGGYNEQFF
.	TRBV9	.	TRBJ2-1	TGTGCCAGCAGCGTAGCGGAGAGGCGTGAGCAGTTCTTC	CASSVAERREQFF
.	TRBV28	.	TRBJ1-2	TGTGCCAGCAGTTTAGGTCATGCGCTCAGAGGAGGAAGCTACACCTTC	CASSLGHALRGGSYTF
.	TRBV12-3/TRBV12-4	TRBD1	TRBJ1-6	TGTGCCAGCAGTGGACAGGGTTATTCACCCCTCCACTTT	CASSGQGYSPLHF
.	TRBV24-1	TRBD2	TRBJ2-1	TGTGCCACCAGTGCCGTAGCGGGGGGGGTCAATGAGCAGTTCTTC	CATSAVAGGVNEQFF
once	TRBV6-6	TRBD1	TRBJ1-3	TGTGCCAGCAGTCCCGACAGGGCCCTGCGAAACACCATATATTTT	CASSPDRALRNTIYF
.	TRBV19	.	TRBJ2-2	TGTGCCAGTAGTATGGGGGCCCCTACGAACACCGGGGAGCTGTTTTTT	CASSMGAPTNTGELFF
.	TRBV5-1	TRBD2	TRBJ2-4	TGCGCCAGCAGCTCCGGACTAGCGGGGGGGAGTGTGACCAAAAACATTCAGTACTTC	CASSSGLAGGSVTKNIQYF
.	TRBV7-2	TRBD2	TRBJ2-3	TGTGCCAGCAGCCCGAGGGTGACTAGCGGCCCCGGGGATACGCAGTATTTT	CASSPRVTSGPGDTQYF
once	TRBV10-2	.	TRBJ2-5	TGCGCCAGCAGTAACGCGATGAGGGAGACCCAGTACTTC	CASSNAMRETQYF
.	TRBV18	.	TRBJ1-5	TGTGCCAGCTCACCACTCGGGGGGCGTCAGCCCCAGCATTTT	CASSPLGGRQPQHF
.	TRBV28	.	TRBJ1-2	TGTGCCAGCAGTTTTATCGGGGGGCGCGGCTATGGCTACACCTTC	CASSFIGGRGYGYTF
once	TRBV6-6	.	TRBJ2-7	TGTGCCACCCGAGTCGGACTCCCAGGCGAGCAGTACTTC	CATRVGLPGEQYF
.	TRBV9	TRBD1	TRBJ2-7	TGTGCCAGCAGCTCCGACAGGGATAACTACGAGCAGTACTTC	CASSSDRDNYEQYF
.	TRBV7-2	.	TRBJ1-2	TGTGCCAGCAGCTTAGGGGGGCCGTTGGGCTACACCTTC	CASSLGGPLGYTF
.	TRBV18	.	TRBJ1-3	TGTGCCAGCTCACCGCGGGGAATCGGAAACACCATATATTTT	CASSPRGIGNTIYF
.	TRBV2	.	TRBJ2-7	TGTGCCAGCAGGGGTAGGGGTATAGACTCCTACGAGCAGTACTTC	CASRGRGIDSYEQYF
few	TRBV19	.	TRBJ2-5	TGTGCCAGTAGCTTAAATGGGGCCCGTGAGACCCAGTACTTC	CASSLNGARETQYF
.	TRBV5-1	.	TRBJ2-3	TGCGCCAGCAGCTTGGCCCTAGTGGGGGCGACAGATACGCAGTATTTT	CASSLALVGATDTQYF
.	TRBV9	.	TRBJ1-2	TGTGCCAGCAGCGTAGATCACAGGACATCAGCCACCTTC	CASSVDHRTSATF
.	TRBV2	TRBD1	TRBJ1-1	TGTGCCAGCAGTGAATTCGGGACAGAGTTGAATGAAGCTTTCTTT	CASSEFGTELNEAFF
few	TRBV7-9	.	TRBJ2-2	TGTGCCAGCAGGGGGCGGACAGCGAACACCGGGGAGCTGTTTTTT	CASRGRTANTGELFF
.	TRBV5-4	.	TRBJ2-5	TGTGCCAGCAGCTCGCCAGCGGAGTTTCAAGAGACCCAGTACTTC	CASSSPAEFQETQYF
.	TRBV7-2	.	TRBJ2-5	TGTGCCAGCAGCTCCTTGGGGCGGCCTGAGACCCAGTACTTC	CASSSLGRPETQYF
.	TRBV4-3	.	TRBJ1-1	TGCGCCAGCAGCAACAGCCCCCCTGGGACTGAAGCTTTCTTT	CASSNSPPGTEAFF
many	TRBV5-5	TRBD1	TRBJ1-2	TGTGCCAGCAGCTGGGACAGCGGATTATATGGCTACACCTTC	CASSWDSGLYGYTF